What follows is one TCR beta chain and its context. This entry is derived from a study of technical replicates of blood from a handful of donors. This CDR3 spans 13 amino acids. Germline V gene sequence: CDR1 MNHEY, CDR2 SMNVEV (reference sequence). V lost 3 bases and J lost 7, with 13 bases in between. The data were produced by immunoSEQ multiplex PCR, yet TCRdb's version contains in-frame clones alone and is incomplete. The table shows about 83,000 clones, with roughly 96% occurring only once. The material sequenced was T cells isolated from PBMCs. The chain employs TRBV27 and TRBJ2-7; D is undetermined. The clonotype comes from a human donor in good health. The CDR3 nucleotides read TGTGCCAGCAGTTTCAACCCAGACTGGGAGCAGTACTTC. Amino acid sequence: CASSFNPDWEQYF.